This TCR beta chain was sequenced for a study of T-cell reconstitution after alpha-beta-depleted transplantation in children. With V trimmed by 1 base and J by 1 base, 5 bases remained unmatched. CDR1 is LGHNA, CDR2 YSLEER, per germline. This CDR3 spans 16 amino acids. A word on this clonotype: Antigen unknown. A much larger clone differs from this one at a single base, so this may be a read error.

The authors prepared the TCRbeta library with unique molecular identifiers. TCRdb redid the calling of the PCR reads with MiXCR, one entry per CDR3 protein. This sample has about 640,000 distinct CDR3 sequences, with under 15% found just once. Study-level results: One year post-transplant, T-cell counts and diversity were largely derived from T cells produced anew. In patients about two months after transplant, alpha-beta T cells reportedly arose from several hundred expanded graft clones. The study traced high day-60 TCRbeta diversity in some patients to surviving recipient T cells and thymic progenitors.

The specimen was PBMCs, mostly from graft donor cells, collected 360 days after TCRalphabeta/CD19-depleted stem cell transplant. The clonotype comes from a male patient younger than 18 who had a stem cell transplant for acute myeloid leukemia, so the T cells may come from the graft donor. The chain is built from TRBV4-3 and TRBJ2-5; 8 nucleotides line up with TRBD2. CDR3 region: CASSQGTSRLQETQYF. The CDR3 DNA sequence: TGCGCCAGCAGCCAAGGGACTAGCAGACTCCAAGAGACCCAGTACTTC.